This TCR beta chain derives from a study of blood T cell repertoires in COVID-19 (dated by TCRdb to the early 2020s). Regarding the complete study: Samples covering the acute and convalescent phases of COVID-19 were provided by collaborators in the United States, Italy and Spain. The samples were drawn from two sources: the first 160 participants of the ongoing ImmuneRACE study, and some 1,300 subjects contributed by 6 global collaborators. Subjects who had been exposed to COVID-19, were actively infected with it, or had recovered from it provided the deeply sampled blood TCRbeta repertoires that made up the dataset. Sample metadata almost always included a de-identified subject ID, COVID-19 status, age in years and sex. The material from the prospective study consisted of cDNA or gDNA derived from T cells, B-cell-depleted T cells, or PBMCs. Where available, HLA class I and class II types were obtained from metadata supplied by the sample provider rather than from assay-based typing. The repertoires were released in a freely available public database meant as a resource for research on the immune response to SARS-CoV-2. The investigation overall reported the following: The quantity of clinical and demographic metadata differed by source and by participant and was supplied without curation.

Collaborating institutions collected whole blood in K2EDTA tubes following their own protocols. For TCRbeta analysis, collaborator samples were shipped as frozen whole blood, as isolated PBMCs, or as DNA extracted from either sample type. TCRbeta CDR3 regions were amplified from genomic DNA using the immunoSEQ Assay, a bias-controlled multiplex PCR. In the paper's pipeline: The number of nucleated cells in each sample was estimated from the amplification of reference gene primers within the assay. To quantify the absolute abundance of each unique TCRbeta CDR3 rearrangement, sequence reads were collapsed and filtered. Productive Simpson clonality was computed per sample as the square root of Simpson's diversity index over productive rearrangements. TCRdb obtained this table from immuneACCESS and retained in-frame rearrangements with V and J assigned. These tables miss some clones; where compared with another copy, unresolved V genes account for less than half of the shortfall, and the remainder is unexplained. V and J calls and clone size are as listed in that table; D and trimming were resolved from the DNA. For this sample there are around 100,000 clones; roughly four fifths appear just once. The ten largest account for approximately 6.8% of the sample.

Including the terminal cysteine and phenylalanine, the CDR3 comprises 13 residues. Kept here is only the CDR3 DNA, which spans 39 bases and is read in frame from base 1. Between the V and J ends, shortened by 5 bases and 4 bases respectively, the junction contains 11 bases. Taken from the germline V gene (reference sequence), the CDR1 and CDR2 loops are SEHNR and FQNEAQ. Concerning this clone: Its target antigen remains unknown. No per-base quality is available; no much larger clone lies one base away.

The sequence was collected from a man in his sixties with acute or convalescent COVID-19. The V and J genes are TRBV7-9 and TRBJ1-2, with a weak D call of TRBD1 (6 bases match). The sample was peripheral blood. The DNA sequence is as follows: TGTGCCAGCAGCGCCAAGACAGGCTATGGCTACACCTTC. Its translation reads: CASSAKTGYGYTF. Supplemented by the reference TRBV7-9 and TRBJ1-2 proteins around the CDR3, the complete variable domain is DTGVSQNPRHKITKRGQNVTFRCDPISEHNRLYWYRQTLGQGPEFLTYFQNEAQLEKSRLLSDRFSAERPKGSFSTLEIQRTEQGDSAMYLCASSAKTGYGYTFGSGTRLTVV.